This note documents a single TCR beta chain sequence. Antigen: not known. From germline, CDR1 is LNHNV and CDR2 YYDKDF (reference sequence). CDR3 length: 14 amino acids. V was trimmed by 1 base and J by 2 bases, leaving 9 bases between them. This specimen belongs to a study of CD8 T cells in ankylosing spondylitis. Findings and limits, study-wide: A TCR beta motif of eight highly homologous variants appeared characteristic of ankylosing spondylitis blood. The disease-linked clones had a CD8+ phenotype and low blood frequencies. The clones that were linked to disease were reported to be significantly enriched in matched synovial fluid samples from ankylosing spondylitis patients.

With molecular barcodes, quantitative 5'-RACE was used to make the TCR beta libraries. TCRdb recomputed calls from the 5' RACE reads with MiXCR, one row per CDR3 protein. The sample records fewer than 500,000 distinct CDR3 sequences, 25% to 30% being singletons. The sequencing input was blood, either unsorted or a sorted T cell fraction (not recorded which). The rearrangement joins TRBV15 to TRBJ2-7, with a weak D call TRBD1 (6 bases). The TCR originated in a male donor with ankylosing spondylitis. The CDR3 DNA is TGTGCCACCAGCAGAGGTGGACAGCCCTACGAGCAGTACTTC. Amino acid sequence: CATSRGGQPYEQYF.